This entry lists 13 T cell receptor beta chains sequenced from one sample in a study of identical twins. TCRdb analysed the 5' RACE reads with MiXCR anew, one entry per CDR3 protein. The sample comprises some 1,600,000 distinct CDR3 sequences, around 29% of which are singletons, and roughly 0.3% rests with the top ten. Specimen: cord blood. Receptors originate from a newborn girl in good health.

This clonotype was observed a handful of times. The chain links TRBV11-2 to TRBJ2-1; 10 bases are a match to TRBD2. Trimming cost V 2 bases and J 6 bases; bases outside gene matches: 4. CDR1 SGHAT and CDR2 FQNNGV come from the germline V gene. CDR3 length: 15 amino acids. CDR3 nucleotides: TGTGCCAGCAGCTTACTTAGCGGGGGGCCCAATGAGCAGTTCTTC. This translates into CASSLLSGGPNEQFF. Filled out from reference TRBV11-2 and TRBJ2-1, the complete variable domain reads EAGVAQSPRYKIIEKRQSVAFWCNPISGHATLYWYQQILGQGPKLLIQFQNNGVVDDSQLPKDRFSAERLKGVDSTLKIQPAKLEDSAVYLCASSLLSGGPNEQFFGPGTRLTVL.

This clonotype came up a few times. This chain joins TRBV6-6 and TRBJ2-7; 7 nucleotides align to TRBD2. The V gene end was trimmed by 3 bases and the J gene end by 5 bases; junction bases not matched to a gene: 10. This CDR3 contains 15 residues. Per germline, CDR1 MNHNY and CDR2 SVGAGI (reference sequence). The DNA of the CDR3 is TGTGCCAGCAGTTATTTGCGGGAGAACGGGAACGAGCAGTACTTC. It yields the protein CASSYLRENGNEQYF.

The rearrangement joins TRBV27 to TRBJ1-1; D perhaps matches TRBD1 (6 bases). CDR1 and CDR2 (germline): MNHEY, SMNVEV (reference sequence). The CDR3 loop spans 13 amino acids. The V gene lost 2 bases and the J gene lost 10 bases, with 14 bases spanning the gap. The CDR3 reads CASSLEAGARAFF. The CDR3, as DNA: TGTGCCAGCAGTTTAGAGGCGGGGGCGCGAGCTTTCTTT.

Ten or more counts support this clonotype. The genes are TRBV12-3 or TRBV12-4 and TRBJ2-1; D call uncertain. The V end was cut by 2 bases, the J end by 4 bases, with 9 bases between. This CDR3 comprises 14 residues. The CDR3 reads CASSLSRRYNEQFF. For the CDR3, the DNA is TGTGCCAGCAGTTTATCGCGACGTTACAATGAGCAGTTCTTC.

This clonotype has more than one count but fewer than ten. V is TRBV7-2 and J is TRBJ1-5, with D perhaps TRBD1 (6 bases). This CDR3 contains 15 residues. CDR1 SGHTA and CDR2 FQGNSA come from the germline V gene. The germline V and J ends were trimmed by 5 bases and 2 bases, with 13 bases remaining between them. The CDR3: CASSPGAGGNQPQHF. The CDR3 DNA is TGTGCCAGCAGCCCAGGGGCAGGGGGCAATCAGCCCCAGCATTTT.

This clonotype was seen only a few times. This chain links TRBV12-3 or TRBV12-4 with TRBJ1-5, with TRBD1 as a possible D gene (5 bases). V lost 7 bases to trimming and J lost 3 bases, with 16 bases between them. The CDR3 spans 15 residues. Here the CDR3 DNA reads TGTGCCAGCAATTCCGGGGGGACCCCCAATCAGCCCCAGCATTTT. Encoded protein: CASNSGGTPNQPQHF.

This sequence joins TRBV3-1 and TRBJ2-4; 11 bases fit TRBD2. The tail of the sequence fits TRBJ2-7 better, so the J call may be wrong. The CDR3 extends over 22 amino acids. CDR1 is LGHDT, CDR2 YNNKEL, per germline (reference sequence). CDR3 in DNA: TGTGCCAGCAGCCAAGATATACGCGAAGTTGGCGAGTTAGCGGGAGGGCTCTACGAGCAGTACTTC. It encodes CASSQDIREVGELAGGLYEQYF.

The J gene is TRBJ2-2, the V gene TRBV20-1, with 14 bases identical to TRBD2. The CDR3 extends over 15 amino acids. Trimming cost V 6 bases and J 8 bases; bases outside gene matches: 8. Per the germline V gene, CDR1 is DFQATT and CDR2 is SNEGSKA (reference sequence). The CDR3 is CSAPKTSGGAGELFF. CDR3 sequence (DNA): TGCAGTGCCCCCAAGACTAGCGGGGGGGCTGGGGAGCTGTTTTTT.

The chain couples TRBV4-2 to TRBJ1-1; no clear D. This CDR3 region has 15 residues. Looked up from germline, CDR1 is LGHNA and CDR2 is YNFKEQ. Between the trimmed V and J ends, which lost 1 base and 2 bases, there was a span of 11 bases. CDR3 sequence: CASSQAVPRNTEAFF. The CDR3 DNA sequence: TGTGCCAGCAGCCAAGCGGTCCCAAGAAACACTGAAGCTTTCTTT.

The J gene is TRBJ1-1, the V gene TRBV20-1; D not certain. In germline, CDR1 is DFQATT, CDR2 SNEGSKA (reference sequence). This CDR3 has 15 residues. V shed 5 bases and J shed 3 bases, with 19 bases lying between them. The CDR3 DNA reads as TGCAGTGCTCCCCGAGGGAACGCACGGGACACTGAAGCTTTCTTT. Protein product: CSAPRGNARDTEAFF.

The V gene is TRBV5-1, the J gene TRBJ1-6; no definite D call. The germline gives CDR1 SGHRS, CDR2 YFSETQ. V dropped 1 base and J dropped 10 bases, with 12 bases sitting between them. CDR3 length: 14 amino acids. The CDR3 region has the DNA TGCGCCAGCAGCTTGAAGGGAGGCGAATCACCCCTCCACTTT. Residues: CASSLKGGESPLHF.

A word on this clonotype: A much larger clone lies a single base off, so this may be a read error. The DNA for the CDR3 is TGCAGCGTCACACGGCTAGCGGGAATGAATGAGCAGTACTTC. Amino acids: CSVTRLAGMNEQYF. The chain has TRBV29-1 and TRBJ2-7, with TRBD2 matching over 9 bases. J lost 7 bases, V lost 6 bases, and 13 bases had no gene match. CDR1 and CDR2 from the germline V gene are SQVTM and ANQGSEA. The CDR3 loop spans 14 amino acids.

With respect to this clonotype: This CDR3 fails to terminate in the conserved phenylalanine or tryptophan, so it likely reflects a read error. The V gene is TRBV4-1, the J gene TRBJ1-4; 10 bases are a match to TRBD1. Germline CDR1 and CDR2: MGHRA and YSYEKL. This CDR3 is 13 amino acids long. The CDR3 nucleotides are TGCGCCAGTAGCCGGACAGGGGGTGAAAAACTGTTTGTT. Its protein is CASSRTGGEKLFV.